This is a list of T cell receptor beta chains from one sample in a study of early T cells in non-severe SARS-CoV-2 infection. TCRdb independently ran MiXCR on the 5' RACE reads; one entry per CDR3 protein. The data hold 75,000 to 90,000 distinct CDR3 sequences, with roughly a tenth observed a single time. The sample was whole blood, taken at baseline. The source is an adult who was a healthcare worker with PCR-confirmed SARS-CoV-2 infection or an uninfected control (not recorded which). Both conserved end residues are part of each CDR3. D genes are given only for firm matches. Some rows have no size entry. The others give once, few or many, or a class for an expanded clone.

V gene,J gene,clone size,D gene,CDR3 DNA,CDR3 protein
TRBV19,TRBJ2-7,few,TRBD2,TGTGCCAGTGGCGGACTAGCGGGAGGTAGCTACGAGCAGTACTTC,CASGGLAGGSYEQYF
TRBV28,TRBJ2-2,.,.,TGTGCCAGCAGTTCCCCAGGTTTTGACACCGGGGAGCTGTTTTTT,CASSSPGFDTGELFF
TRBV5-1,TRBJ2-1,few,TRBD2,TGCGCCAGCAGCTTGGGCCCAGCATTCGGGAGGGAGAACAATGAGCAGTTCTTC,CASSLGPAFGRENNEQFF
TRBV12-3/TRBV12-4,TRBJ2-1,many,TRBD2,TGTGCCAGCAGCAGACCACGACTAGCGGGAGGGCCGTTTGAGCAGTTCTTC,CASSRPRLAGGPFEQFF
TRBV6-1,TRBJ1-1,few,TRBD1,TGTGCCAGCAGACCGGACAGGGGCCACACTGAAGCTTTCTTT,CASRPDRGHTEAFF
TRBV6-5,TRBJ2-7,.,.,TGTGCCAGCAGTTCACCGGAGGGTCTTCCTTACGAGCAGTACTTC,CASSSPEGLPYEQYF
TRBV2,TRBJ2-1,few,TRBD1,TGTGCCAGCAGTAGAGAAGGGACAGGGGTAATCTCCTACAATGAGCAGTTCTTC,CASSREGTGVISYNEQFF
TRBV20-1,TRBJ2-3,.,.,TGCAGTGCTCCCCGACTAGGAGGGTTCGTGGATACGCAGTATTTT,CSAPRLGGFVDTQYF
TRBV4-1,TRBJ2-1,.,.,TGCGCCAGCAGCCACCCCCAGGGGAGGGCCCTGAATGAGCAGTTCTTC,CASSHPQGRALNEQFF
TRBV1,TRBJ1-5,.,.,TGCACCAGCAGCCAGCCCCAGCATTTT,CTSSQPQHF
TRBV20-1,TRBJ2-2,.,.,TGCAGTGCTAGGAATGGGGAGGAGGGTTCCGGGGAGCTGTTTTTT,CSARNGEEGSGELFF
TRBV28,TRBJ2-3,many,.,TGTGCCAGCAGTTTAGACAGTCCTAGCACAGATACGCAGTATTTT,CASSLDSPSTDTQYF
TRBV7-9,TRBJ2-3,few,.,TGTGCCAGCAGCCCTGCGTTGCGTGATACGCAGTATTTT,CASSPALRDTQYF
TRBV2,TRBJ1-4,few,.,TGTGCCAGTCATGAGTCCCCTACAGGTTTTAATGAAAAACTGTTTTTT,CASHESPTGFNEKLFF
TRBV9,TRBJ2-2,many,.,TGTGCCAGCAGCGTAGAGTCGCGAGCCGGGGAGCTGTTTTTT,CASSVESRAGELFF
TRBV6-2/TRBV6-3,TRBJ2-1,.,TRBD2,TGTGCCAGCACCCATCCGGGGGGGGGCCTCGAGCAGTTCTTC,CASTHPGGGLEQFF
TRBV12-5,TRBJ2-2,few,TRBD2,TGTGCTAGTATGGGCGGGAGTACCGGGGAGCTGTTTTTT,CASMGGSTGELFF
TRBV7-9,TRBJ1-2,few,TRBD1,TGTGCCAGCACAGGCCTCGAGGACAGGGAAGACTATGGCTACACCTTC,CASTGLEDREDYGYTF
TRBV7-9,TRBJ1-1,many,.,TGTGCCAGCAGCTTAGGGGTGAGGAAGAACACTGAAGCTTTCTTT,CASSLGVRKNTEAFF
TRBV19,TRBJ1-5,many,.,TGTGCCAGTAGCATGGTAGGGAATCAGCCCCAGCATTTT,CASSMVGNQPQHF
TRBV3-1,TRBJ1-6,few,.,TGTGCCAGCAGTCCCGTAGGATCCTATAATTCACCCCTCCACTTT,CASSPVGSYNSPLHF
TRBV5-1,TRBJ2-3,few,.,TGCGCCAGCAGCCTCAGGACGTCAGTCCGCACAGATACGCTGTATTTT,CASSLRTSVRTDTLYF
TRBV2,TRBJ2-5,few,.,TGTGCCAGCGTAGGTTCAGGGTGGAAGACCCAGTACTTC,CASVGSGWKTQYF
TRBV4-2,TRBJ2-2,many,.,TGTGCCAGCAGCCAAGAGGGCAACACCGGGGAGCTGTTTTTT,CASSQEGNTGELFF
TRBV18,TRBJ2-7,.,.,TGTGCCAGCTCATCCCAGGGGACTTCCTACGAGCAGTACTTC,CASSSQGTSYEQYF
TRBV12-3/TRBV12-4,TRBJ2-7,.,TRBD2,TGTGCCAGCAGTATGACTAGCGGGAGGGCCCAAGGAAACTTC,CASSMTSGRAQGNF
TRBV6-2/TRBV6-3,TRBJ2-1,many,TRBD2,TGTGCCATCCCCCACTGGCCTAGCGGGAGGGCGCCTTCAGTGGGCTTC,CAIPHWPSGRAPSVGF
TRBV21-1,TRBJ2-2,.,.,TGTGCCAGCAGCAGCCGGACAGCTCGAAGGGATGGAGCGAGCGGGGAGCTGTTTTTT,CASSSRTARRDGASGELFF
TRBV29-1,TRBJ1-6,few,.,TGCAGCGTACGTGGCTCTATCAATTCACCCCTCCACTTT,CSVRGSINSPLHF
TRBV7-9,TRBJ2-3,few,TRBD2,TGTGCCAGCAGCCAGACTAGCGGCACAGATACGCAGTATTTT,CASSQTSGTDTQYF
TRBV15,TRBJ2-2,many,.,TGTGCCACCAGCGGGGGCTGGGACACCGGGGAGCTGTTTTTT,CATSGGWDTGELFF
TRBV27,TRBJ1-6,few,.,TGTGCCAGTACTTCTCACGGTCGGTCACCCCTCCACTTT,CASTSHGRSPLHF
TRBV9,TRBJ2-7,few,.,TGTGCCAGCAGCGTTGGCGCCGGGACCCCGCAGGAGCAGTACTTC,CASSVGAGTPQEQYF
TRBV4-1,TRBJ2-1,few,TRBD2,TGCGCCAGCAGCCAAGAGCAAGCGGGAGTGGACAATGAGCAGTTCTTC,CASSQEQAGVDNEQFF
TRBV5-1,TRBJ2-7,.,.,TGCGCCAGCAGCTTGTCCGGCTACGAGCAGTACTTC,CASSLSGYEQYF
TRBV10-3,TRBJ2-3,.,TRBD1,TGTGCCACTAAGACAGGGGGGGCAGATACGCAGTATTTT,CATKTGGADTQYF
TRBV20-1,TRBJ2-1,few,TRBD2,TGCAGTGCCAATGGACTAGCGGGAGGTATCTATGAGCAGTTCTTC,CSANGLAGGIYEQFF
TRBV7-9,TRBJ2-5,few,.,TGTGCCAGCAGCTCGTCCCGGGACACGGAGACCCAGTACTTC,CASSSSRDTETQYF
TRBV6-4,TRBJ2-6,many,.,TGTGCCAGCAGTGACTCTTCTTCTGGGGCCAACGTCCTGACTTTC,CASSDSSSGANVLTF
TRBV6-5,TRBJ1-5,.,.,TGTGCCAGCAGTTGGGTGGCAGGGGTAAATCAGCCCCAGCATTTT,CASSWVAGVNQPQHF
TRBV28,TRBJ1-5,.,.,TGTGCCAGCAGTTTAGGGGGTGCCTATAGCAATCAGCCCCAGCATTTT,CASSLGGAYSNQPQHF
TRBV10-3,TRBJ2-1,few,.,TGTGCCATCAGTGAGTCTACGGGAGCTTATTACAATGAGCAGTTCTTC,CAISESTGAYYNEQFF
TRBV7-3,TRBJ1-1,many,.,TGTGCCAGCAGCTTAGGGACACACACTGAAGCTTTCTTT,CASSLGTHTEAFF
TRBV28,TRBJ2-3,many,.,TGTGCCAGCAGTCGACTTAAATGGGAGCGCACAGATACGCAGTATTTT,CASSRLKWERTDTQYF
TRBV6-6,TRBJ2-1,.,TRBD1,TGTGCCAGCAGTCAACAGGGGAGCTCCTACAATGAGCAGTTCTTC,CASSQQGSSYNEQFF
TRBV7-9,TRBJ2-3,few,.,TGTGCCAGCAGGCGGGACAACACAGATACGCAGTATTTT,CASRRDNTDTQYF
TRBV28,TRBJ1-6,few,.,TGTGCCAGCAGTCCCTACGGGGGGGCCGGTTCACCCCTCCACTTT,CASSPYGGAGSPLHF
TRBV28,TRBJ2-3,few,.,TGTGCCAGCAACCTCAAATCCGGGACTGGGTACACAGATACGCAGTATTTT,CASNLKSGTGYTDTQYF
TRBV5-1,TRBJ2-1,.,.,TGCGCCAGCAGCTTGGCGGCTCTAATAGATGAGCAGTTCTTC,CASSLAALIDEQFF
TRBV27,TRBJ2-3,few,.,TGTGCCAGCAGTTTATTTGGCCGCACAGATACGCAGTATTTT,CASSLFGRTDTQYF